The 26 T cell receptor beta chains reported below all come from one sample, sequenced in a study of low-dose radiotherapy and immunotherapy resistance in tumors. The authors ran 20 PCR cycles to amplify TCRs with a constant-region primer and V-primer adapter. TCRdb recomputed calls from the reads with MiXCR, one row per CDR3 protein. The table records roughly 50,000 distinct CDR3 sequences, approximately 35% of them present only once. The time point: after trial treatment. Indicated treatment: LDRT plus nivolumab, ipilimumab, low-dose cyclophosphamide and aspirin (RACIN trial). The input for sequencing was PBMCs, taken after low-dose radiotherapy plus immunotherapy. These receptors were taken from a male donor with rectosigmoid adenocarcinoma.

This clonotype was observed many times. V usage is TRBV5-1 and J usage is TRBJ2-2, with 12 bases matching TRBD2. The CDR3 is 16 residues long. In germline, CDR1 is SGHRS, CDR2 YFSETQ. After removal of 5 bases from V and 5 bases from J, the junction contained 7 bases not matched to a gene. CDR3 protein: CASRLGLAGLTGELFF. The CDR3 nucleotides are TGCGCCAGCAGACTCGGACTAGCGGGGCTAACCGGGGAGCTGTTTTTT.

The V gene is TRBV29-1, the J gene TRBJ1-5, with unresolved D. From germline, CDR1 is SQVTM and CDR2 ANQGSEA. Trimming removed 6 bases at V and 0 bases at J, with 6 bases between. This CDR3 has 12 amino acids. The CDR3 reads CSVRGSNQPQHF. The CDR3 DNA is TGCAGCGTCCGAGGTAGCAATCAGCCCCAGCATTTT. Full variable domain (remainder filled in from reference TRBV29-1 and TRBJ1-5): SAVISQKPSRDICQRGTSLTIQCQVDSQVTMMFWYRQQPGQSLTLIATANQGSEATYESGFVIDKFPISRPNLTFSTLTVSNMSPEDSSIYLCSVRGSNQPQHFGDGTRLSIL.

The chain links TRBV20-1 to TRBJ2-3, with D uncertain. Looked up from germline, CDR1 is DFQATT and CDR2 is SNEGSKA (reference sequence). This CDR3 is built from 11 residues. Trimming stripped 4 bases from V and 0 bases from J, with 2 bases between. The CDR3 reads CSATSTDTQYF. In DNA form, the CDR3 reads TGCAGTGCTACGAGCACAGATACGCAGTATTTT.

The chain carries TRBV5-3 and TRBJ2-1, with TRBD1 identical over 9 bases. TRBV5-3 is marked as an open reading frame, function uncertain. The CDR3 spans 16 residues. V shed 8 bases and J 1 base; nucleotides not matched to a gene: 10. The CDR3 sequence: CASSETGGYSYNEQFF. Written as DNA, the CDR3 is TGTGCCAGCAGCGAGACAGGGGGATATTCCTACAATGAGCAGTTCTTC.

The chain has TRBV12-3 or TRBV12-4 and TRBJ1-2, with D possibly being TRBD1 (5 bases). CDR3 length: 15 residues. Deletions cut 6 bases from V and 8 bases from J, with 22 bases between. As DNA, the CDR3 is TGTGCCAGCAGATCTGGACGGCGAACCTGGGGGGGCTACACCTTC. Amino acid sequence: CASRSGRRTWGGYTF.

Ten or more counts support this clonotype. The chain uses TRBV15 and TRBJ2-4; D may correspond to TRBD1 or TRBD2 (5 bases each). There are 15 residues in the CDR3. Germline V lookup: CDR1 LNHNV, CDR2 YYDKDF (reference sequence). Deletions cut 5 bases from V and 5 bases from J, with 16 bases between. Here the CDR3 DNA reads TGTGCCACCAGCGGTACCGGGACCGCCGAAAACATTCAGTACTTC. Translation: CATSGTGTAENIQYF. The whole variable domain, remainder taken from reference TRBV15 and TRBJ2-4, is DAMVIQNPRYQVTQFGKPVTLSCSQTLNHNVMYWYQQKSSQAPKLLFHYYDKDFNNEADTPDNFQSRRPNTSFCFLDIRSPGLGDTAMYLCATSGTGTAENIQYFGAGTRLSVL.

Written as DNA, the CDR3 is TGCGCCAGCAGCTTGGTGGCAGGGGGTGAGCCCCAGCATTTT. Its protein is CASSLVAGGEPQHF. The chain couples TRBV5-1 to TRBJ1-5, with 7 bases matching TRBD1. The CDR3 is 14 amino acids. Looked up from germline, CDR1 is SGHRS and CDR2 is YFSETQ. Trimming took 0 bases from V and 8 from J; bases not matched to a gene: 5.

This clonotype was seen at least ten times. The CDR3 here is CASSVFSTGVGETQYF. The CDR3 DNA follows: TGTGCCAGCAGCGTTTTCTCGACAGGGGTGGGAGAGACCCAGTACTTC. V gene TRBV9 combines with J gene TRBJ2-5, with TRBD1 identical over 8 bases. The germline V gene has CDR1 SGDLS and CDR2 YYNGEE. V lost 2 bases and J lost 4; bases outside the gene matches: 10. The CDR3 extends over 16 amino acids.

This clonotype was seen repeatedly, ten times or more. This chain uses TRBV3-1 with TRBJ2-1; D is uncertain. The CDR3 contains 17 residues. From germline, CDR1 is LGHDT and CDR2 YNNKEL (reference sequence). Trimming left V 1 base short and J 3 bases short, with 16 bases between. The CDR3 spells CASSQVPYTIVYNEQFF. The DNA of the CDR3 is TGTGCCAGCAGCCAAGTCCCCTACACAATTGTCTACAATGAGCAGTTCTTC.

This clonotype is medium-sized (0.01 to 0.1%) in the sample. The rearrangement joins TRBV15 to TRBJ1-6; a weak D match, TRBD1 (5 bases). Germline V lookup: CDR1 LNHNV, CDR2 YYDKDF (reference sequence). V lost 2 bases to trimming and J lost 10 bases, with 12 bases between them. The CDR3 sequence is 14 residues long. The DNA of the CDR3 is TGTGCCACCAGCAGATCCAGGGAAGGATCACCCCTCCACTTT. Translating it yields CATSRSREGSPLHF.

Ten or more counts support this clonotype. This rearrangement joins TRBV14 to TRBJ2-1, with D maybe TRBD1 (5 bases). The V gene's germline CDR1 is SGHDN and CDR2 FVKESK. CDR3 length equals 15 residues. Trimming pared 0 bases from V and 10 bases from J, leaving 16 bases between. This CDR3 is CASSQDWGRVNEQFF. DNA for the CDR3: TGTGCCAGCAGCCAAGATTGGGGCAGGGTCAACGAGCAGTTCTTC. Filled out from reference TRBV14 and TRBJ2-1, the complete variable domain reads EAGVTQFPSHSVIEKGQTVTLRCDPISGHDNLYWYRRVMGKEIKFLLHFVKESKQDESGMPNNRFLAERTGGTYSTLKVQPAELEDSGVYFCASSQDWGRVNEQFFGPGTRLTVL.

At least ten counts were recorded for this clonotype. This chain connects TRBV28 to TRBJ2-4; 8 bases agree with TRBD1. V was clipped by 1 base and J by 0 bases; unmatched bases: 5. CDR1 MDHEN and CDR2 SYDVKM come from the germline V gene. This CDR3 is built from 17 residues. CDR3 DNA: TGTGCCAGCAGTTTATTTGGGACAGGCCTAGCCAAAAACATTCAGTACTTC. Its protein product is CASSLFGTGLAKNIQYF.

This clonotype came up many times. The chain combines TRBV5-4 with TRBJ2-3, with D possibly matching TRBD2 (7 bases). The V gene's germline CDR1 is SGHNT and CDR2 YYREEE (reference sequence). The ends were cut back, 2 bases at V and 5 bases at J, with 27 bases in the middle. CDR3 length: 19 amino acids. This chain's CDR3 is CASSLRLGGRARVEDTQYF. CDR3 in DNA: TGTGCCAGCAGCTTACGCTTGGGGGGGCGAGCCCGAGTGGAAGATACGCAGTATTTT.

This clonotype was picked up many times. V usage is TRBV4-1 and J usage is TRBJ2-5, with 7 bases identical to TRBD1. V gave up 4 bases and J gave up 5 bases; unmatched junction bases: 13. Germline CDR1 and CDR2: MGHRA and YSYEKL. The CDR3 covers 16 residues. The CDR3 bases are TGCGCCAGCAGCCTACAACCTAACACCAGGGGGGAGACCCAGTACTTC. Translated: CASSLQPNTRGETQYF.

This sequence joins TRBV6-6 and TRBJ2-2; no clear D gene. The CDR3 sequence is 13 residues long. V lost 0 bases and J lost 5, with 4 bases in between. Germline CDR1 and CDR2: MNHNY and SVGAGI (reference sequence). In DNA, the CDR3 is TGTGCCAGCAGTTACTCGGGAACCGGGGAGCTGTTTTTT. It yields the protein CASSYSGTGELFF.

Points on this clonotype: With only one base between it and a far larger clone, this is likely a read error. The V call is TRBV9, the J call TRBJ2-7, with D maybe TRBD1 (6 bases). V lost 7 bases, J lost 12 bases, and 20 bases lay in between. Per the germline V gene, CDR1 is SGDLS and CDR2 is YYNGEE. The CDR3 is 12 amino acids. The CDR3 DNA sequence: TGTGCCAGCTCACAAGAACACAGGGTACGGTACTTC. This codes for CASSQEHRVRYF.

This clonotype was recorded many times. This chain links TRBV29-1 with TRBJ2-3; 7 bases line up with TRBD1. Trimming cost V 7 bases and J 3 bases; bases outside gene matches: 16. CDR1 is SQVTM, CDR2 ANQGSEA, per germline. CDR3 length: 16 amino acids. CDR3 residues: CSAEELMTGSTDTQYF. The CDR3 DNA is TGCAGCGCCGAAGAACTTATGACAGGGTCGACAGATACGCAGTATTTT.

Judged by abundance, this clonotype is medium-sized. J is TRBJ2-7 and V is TRBV7-6; D remains unclear. The germline gives CDR1 SGHVS, CDR2 FNYEAQ. This CDR3 is 15 amino acids long. The V end lost 2 bases, the J end lost 2 bases, and 13 bases lay between the germline ends. This CDR3 is CASSLQAGFTYEQYF. The CDR3 DNA reads TGTGCCAGCAGCTTACAGGCCGGATTTACCTACGAGCAGTACTTC. The full variable domain, with the rest looked up from reference TRBV7-6 and TRBJ2-7, is GAGVSQSPRYKVTKRGQDVALRCDPISGHVSLYWYRQALGQGPEFLTYFNYEAQQDKSGLPNDRFSAERPEGSISTLTIQRTEQRDSAMYRCASSLQAGFTYEQYFGPGTRLTVT.

At least ten counts were recorded for this clonotype. The chain has TRBV28 and TRBJ1-5; no firm D call. This CDR3 spans 12 amino acids. Germline V gene lookup returns CDR1 MDHEN and CDR2 SYDVKM. Trimming left V 1 base short and J 6 bases short, with 4 bases between. The CDR3 bases are TGTGCCAGCAGTTTATCTGGTCAGCCCCAGCATTTT. It is translated as CASSLSGQPQHF. Together with reference TRBV28 and TRBJ1-5, the CDR3 gives the full variable domain: DVKVTQSSRYLVKRTGEKVFLECVQDMDHENMFWYRQDPGLGLRLIYFSYDVKMKEKGDIPEGYSVSREKKERFSLILESASTNQTSMYLCASSLSGQPQHFGDGTRLSIL.

This clonotype showed up many times. V is TRBV9 and J is TRBJ2-1, with 9 bases lining up with TRBD2. Germline lookup yields CDR1 SGDLS and CDR2 YYNGEE. This CDR3 has 16 amino acids. J gave up 8 bases and V 1 base, and 10 bases lay outside the gene matches. The CDR3 nucleotides are TGTGCCAGCAGCGTACTGCCTAGCGGGATGTTCTATGAGCAGTTCTTC. Residues: CASSVLPSGMFYEQFF. Based on the CDR3 plus reference TRBV9 and TRBJ2-1, the full variable domain is DSGVTQTPKHLITATGQRVTLRCSPRSGDLSVYWYQQSLDQGLQFLIQYYNGEERAKGNILERFSAQQFPDLHSELNLSSLELGDSALYFCASSVLPSGMFYEQFFGPGTRLTVL.

The V and J genes are TRBV4-3 and TRBJ1-1; D call uncertain. V shed 1 base and J shed 4 bases, with 7 bases lying between them. Looked up from germline, CDR1 is LGHNA and CDR2 is YSLEER. The CDR3 has 13 amino acids. The CDR3 loop is CASSQGPRTEAFF. CDR3 nucleotide sequence: TGCGCCAGCAGCCAAGGACCCCGCACTGAAGCTTTCTTT.

This sequence joins TRBV5-1 and TRBJ2-7; 8 bases match TRBD1. The CDR3 contains 14 residues. CDR1 is SGHRS and CDR2 is YFSETQ in the germline V gene. After removal of 4 bases from V and 3 bases from J, the junction contained 6 bases not matched to a gene. The CDR3: CASSLTGANYEQYF. CDR3 bases: TGCGCCAGCAGCCTGACAGGGGCCAACTACGAGCAGTACTTC.

This clonotype came up many times. V and J are TRBV6-2 or TRBV6-3 and TRBJ2-7, with a weak D call TRBD1 (5 bases). V lost 6 bases, J lost 5 bases, and 17 bases lay in between. Germline assignment: CDR1 MNHEY and CDR2 SVGEGT. The CDR3 sequence is 14 residues long. Here the CDR3 reads CASRRADIQDEQYF. DNA of the CDR3: TGTGCCAGCAGACGGGCGGACATCCAAGACGAGCAGTACTTC.

The CDR3 nucleotides are TGTGCCAGCAACACAGGGACAGTGGGCAATCAGCCCCAGCATTTT. Residues: CASNTGTVGNQPQHF. The rearrangement joins TRBV6-1 to TRBJ1-5; TRBD1 matches at 7 bases. Trimming took 7 bases from V and 2 from J; bases not matched to a gene: 8. Germline V gives CDR1 MNHNS, CDR2 SASEGT. This CDR3 spans 15 amino acids.

In its sample, this clonotype was seen many times. This rearrangement joins TRBV7-2 to TRBJ2-3, with 13 nucleotides matching TRBD2. Germline trimming cut 4 bases from V and 8 bases from J; bases unmatched to any gene: 9. Germline CDR1 SGHTA, CDR2 FQGNSA. The CDR3 contains 16 residues. Written as DNA, the CDR3 is TGTGCCAGCAGCTCTGGGACTAGCGGGGCAGGCGGTACGCAGTATTTT. It yields the protein CASSSGTSGAGGTQYF.

This clonotype showed up many times. The CDR3 spells CASSQDLGGGLYEQYF. The CDR3, as DNA: TGCGCCAGCAGCCAAGATCTCGGAGGCGGACTCTACGAGCAGTACTTC. The rearrangement joins TRBV4-1 to TRBJ2-7, with D perhaps matching TRBD2 (5 bases). Trimming shortened V by 0 bases and J by 3 bases, and 15 bases separated the two germline ends. In germline, CDR1 is MGHRA, CDR2 YSYEKL. The CDR3 totals 16 residues.